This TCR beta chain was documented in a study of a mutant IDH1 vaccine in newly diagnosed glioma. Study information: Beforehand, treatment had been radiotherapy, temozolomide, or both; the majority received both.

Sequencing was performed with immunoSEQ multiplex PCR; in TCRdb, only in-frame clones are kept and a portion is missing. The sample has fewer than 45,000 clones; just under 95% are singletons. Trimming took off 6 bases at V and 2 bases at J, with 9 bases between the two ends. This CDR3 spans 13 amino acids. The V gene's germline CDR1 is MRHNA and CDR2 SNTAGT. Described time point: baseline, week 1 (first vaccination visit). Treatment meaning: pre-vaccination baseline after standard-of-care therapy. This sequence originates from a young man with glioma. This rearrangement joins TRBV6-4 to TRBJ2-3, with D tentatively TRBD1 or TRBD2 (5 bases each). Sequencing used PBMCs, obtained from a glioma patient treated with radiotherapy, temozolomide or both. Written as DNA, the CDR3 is TGTGCCAGCAGCGGGGACCCCACAGATACGCAGTATTTT. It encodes CASSGDPTDTQYF.